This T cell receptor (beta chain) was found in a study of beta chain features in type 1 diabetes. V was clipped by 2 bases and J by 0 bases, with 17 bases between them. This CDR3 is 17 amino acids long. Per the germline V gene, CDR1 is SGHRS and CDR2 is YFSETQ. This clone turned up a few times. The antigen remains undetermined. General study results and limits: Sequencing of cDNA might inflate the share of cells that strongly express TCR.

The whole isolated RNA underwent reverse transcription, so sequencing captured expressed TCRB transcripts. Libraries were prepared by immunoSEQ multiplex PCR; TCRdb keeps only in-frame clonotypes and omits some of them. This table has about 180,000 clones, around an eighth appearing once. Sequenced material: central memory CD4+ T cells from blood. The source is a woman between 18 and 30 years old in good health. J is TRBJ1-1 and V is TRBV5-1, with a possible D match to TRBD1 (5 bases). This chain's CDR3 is CASSFRSDKGLNTEAFF. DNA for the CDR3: TGCGCCAGCAGCTTTAGGTCGGATAAGGGGCTGAACACTGAAGCTTTCTTT.